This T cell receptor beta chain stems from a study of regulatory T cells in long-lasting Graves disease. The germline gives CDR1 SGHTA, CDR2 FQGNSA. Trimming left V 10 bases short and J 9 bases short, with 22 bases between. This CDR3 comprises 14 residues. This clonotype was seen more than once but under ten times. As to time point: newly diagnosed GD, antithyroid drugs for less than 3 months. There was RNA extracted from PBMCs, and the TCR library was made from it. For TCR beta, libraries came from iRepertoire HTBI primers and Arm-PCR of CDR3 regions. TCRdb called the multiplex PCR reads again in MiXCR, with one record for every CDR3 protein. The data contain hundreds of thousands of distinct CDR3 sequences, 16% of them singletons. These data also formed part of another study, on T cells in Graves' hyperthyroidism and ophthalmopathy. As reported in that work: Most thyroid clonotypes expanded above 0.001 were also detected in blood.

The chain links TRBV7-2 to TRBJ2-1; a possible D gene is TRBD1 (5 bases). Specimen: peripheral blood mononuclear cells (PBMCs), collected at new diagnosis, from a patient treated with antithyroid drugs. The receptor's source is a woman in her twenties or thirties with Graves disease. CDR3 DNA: TGTGCCATCACGAGCAGGGCAGGCCTAGGTGAGCAGTTCTTC. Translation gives CAITSRAGLGEQFF.